A selection of T cell receptor beta chains follows, all from one sample in a study of blood T cell repertoires in COVID-19. Sequencing was performed with immunoSEQ multiplex PCR; in TCRdb, only in-frame clones are kept and a portion is missing. The sample includes about 100,000 clones, approximately 80% of them seen just once. The source material was peripheral blood. Source of these receptors: a man aged 70-80 years with active or convalescent COVID-19. Both conserved end residues are part of each CDR3. A D gene is named only where the DNA matches it firmly. The size entry is marked missing in some rows and otherwise reads once, few, many or a size class.

V	J	size	D	DNA	CDR3
TRBV5-5	TRBJ2-7	NA	TRBD2	TGTGCCAGCAGCTTGTTTGGGGGAGGGGAGCAGTACTTC	CASSLFGGGEQYF
TRBV6-6	TRBJ2-6	NA	NA	TGTGCCAGCAGTTACCCCGTCAGGTCTGGGGCCAACGTCCTGACTTTC	CASSYPVRSGANVLTF
TRBV25-1	TRBJ1-3	NA	NA	TGTGCCACCGAGCTGACAGGTTTAGTTGGAAACACCATATATTTT	CATELTGLVGNTIYF
TRBV14	TRBJ2-1	NA	TRBD2	TGTGCCAGCAGCCAAGGAATTACTGCTAGCGGGATGGGGGTTGAGCAGTTCTTC	CASSQGITASGMGVEQFF
TRBV7-8	TRBJ1-5	NA	NA	TGTGCCAGCAGCCAAACTTATGCAGGGGAAGGAGACAATCAGCCCCAGCATTTT	CASSQTYAGEGDNQPQHF
TRBV5-1	TRBJ2-5	NA	TRBD2	TGCGCCAGCAGCACAGGACTAGCGGGGAACCAAGAGACCCAGTACTTC	CASSTGLAGNQETQYF
TRBV2	TRBJ1-5	NA	TRBD1	TGTGCCAGCAGTGAATATGGACAGGGGGCTCAGCCCCAGCATTTT	CASSEYGQGAQPQHF
TRBV6-6	TRBJ2-3	NA	NA	TGTGCCAGCTCTAACCGGGGAAGCACAGATACGCAGTATTTT	CASSNRGSTDTQYF
TRBV5-6	TRBJ1-1	NA	NA	TGTGCCAGCAGCTTGGGGCTGAACACTGAAGCTTTCTTT	CASSLGLNTEAFF
TRBV6-2/TRBV6-3	TRBJ2-1	NA	NA	TGTGCCAGCAGTACAGGGTTTAGTGAGCAGTTCTTC	CASSTGFSEQFF
TRBV14	TRBJ2-2	NA	NA	TGTGCCAGCAGCCAAGATAACCTAGCGCTCACCGGGGAGCTGTTTTTT	CASSQDNLALTGELFF
TRBV7-6	TRBJ1-2	NA	TRBD1	TGTGCCAGCAGCCCGGGGGGGGACAGAGACTATGGCTACACCTTC	CASSPGGDRDYGYTF
TRBV7-9	TRBJ2-1	NA	NA	TGTGCCAGCAGCTTATATCAGGGTAGGCCCTACAATGAGCAGTTCTTC	CASSLYQGRPYNEQFF
TRBV29-1	TRBJ1-2	NA	NA	TGCAGCGTTGCGGGCCAGGGAGGGCATGGCTACACCTTC	CSVAGQGGHGYTF
TRBV24-1	TRBJ2-1	NA	TRBD2	TGTGCCACCAGTGATTCGGGGTTTAGCGGGAGCCTAAGCGATGAGCAGTTCTTC	CATSDSGFSGSLSDEQFF
TRBV28	TRBJ1-6	NA	TRBD1	TGTGCCAGTCGTGCGGGACAGGGATTCCCTAATTCACCCCTCCACTTT	CASRAGQGFPNSPLHF
TRBV2	TRBJ1-2	NA	NA	TGTGCCAGCACGACAGGAGATTTCTCCTATGGCTACACCTTC	CASTTGDFSYGYTF
TRBV10-3	TRBJ1-1	NA	NA	TGTGCCATCAGTCCCCAGGGAAACACTGAAGCTTTCTTT	CAISPQGNTEAFF
TRBV18	TRBJ1-4	NA	TRBD1	TGTGCCAGCTCACCTCGGGGACAGGCTAATGAAAAACTGTTTTTT	CASSPRGQANEKLFF
TRBV25-1	TRBJ2-7	NA	TRBD1	TGTGCCAGCAGTGACGACAGGGCCTCCTACGAGCAGTACTTC	CASSDDRASYEQYF
TRBV4-3	TRBJ2-1	NA	NA	TGCGCCAGCAGCCAAGGGCGCGCGGGAAGCTCCTACAATGAGCAGTTCTTC	CASSQGRAGSSYNEQFF
TRBV7-2	TRBJ2-1	NA	NA	TGTGCCAGCAGCTATTTAGCGGACCCCGACTATGAGCAGTTCTTC	CASSYLADPDYEQFF
TRBV7-3	TRBJ2-7	few	TRBD1	TGTGCCAGCAGCCGGGACAGCCGCTCCTACGAGCAGTACTTC	CASSRDSRSYEQYF
TRBV19	TRBJ2-7	NA	NA	TGTGCCAGTAGTACCATAGCGGAAGCCTCCTACGAGCAGTACTTC	CASSTIAEASYEQYF
TRBV5-1	TRBJ1-6	NA	NA	TGCGCCAGCAGCTTGGTCCCAGGGGTAAATTCACCCCTCCACTTT	CASSLVPGVNSPLHF
TRBV19	TRBJ1-2	NA	NA	TGTGCCAGTAGAGAGGCGGGAGACTATGGCTACACCTTC	CASREAGDYGYTF
TRBV19	TRBJ1-4	few	TRBD1	TGTGCCAGTACGGACAGGGAAGCTTGGGAGGAAAAACTGTTTTTT	CASTDREAWEEKLFF
TRBV4-3	TRBJ1-6	NA	NA	TGCGCCAGCAGTCCCCGATTCGGTAATAATTCACCCCTCCACTTT	CASSPRFGNNSPLHF
TRBV7-6	TRBJ1-5	NA	NA	TGTGCCAGCAGCTTAGAGCAGGGCCTCAATCAGCCCCAGCATTTT	CASSLEQGLNQPQHF
TRBV5-1	TRBJ1-1	once	NA	TGCGCCAGCACCGGGGGGAACACTGAAGCTTTCTTT	CASTGGNTEAFF
TRBV28	TRBJ1-5	NA	NA	TGTGCCAGCAGTTTTGGGGCAGCAAATCAGCCCCAGCATTTT	CASSFGAANQPQHF
TRBV9	TRBJ1-2	NA	NA	TGTGCCAGCAGCGTTAAAGACGGAGACTACACCTTC	CASSVKDGDYTF
TRBV29-1	TRBJ1-2	NA	NA	TGCAGCGTTGAAGATTTCGAAGGGGTTAACTATGGCTACACCTTC	CSVEDFEGVNYGYTF
TRBV9	TRBJ2-1	NA	TRBD2	TGTGCCAGCAGGCCTTCCTGGGAGGGCAATGAGCAGTTCTTC	CASRPSWEGNEQFF
TRBV11-2	TRBJ2-7	NA	TRBD2	TGTGCCAGCAGCAACCTAGCGGCAATTCCCTACGAGCAGTACTTC	CASSNLAAIPYEQYF
TRBV4-3	TRBJ2-3	NA	TRBD2	TGCGCCAGCAGCCAAGAGGCCCTAGCGGGACGCTACACAGATACGCAGTATTTT	CASSQEALAGRYTDTQYF
TRBV19	TRBJ1-1	NA	NA	TGTGCCAGTAGTATAACCGGAGGGAACACTGAAGCTTTCTTT	CASSITGGNTEAFF
TRBV19	TRBJ1-1	once	TRBD1	TGTGCCAGTAGTAAACCGGGACAGCAAAAGAACACTGAAGCTTTCTTT	CASSKPGQQKNTEAFF
TRBV12-3/TRBV12-4	TRBJ1-2	NA	NA	TGTGCCAGCAGTTCAAACAGGGTGGTCTTC	CASSSNRVVF
TRBV14	TRBJ1-1	NA	TRBD1	TGTGCCAGCAGTCATGGCAGGCGGGACAGAAGAAAAATGAACACTGAAGCTTTCTTT	CASSHGRRDRRKMNTEAFF
TRBV23-1	TRBJ2-2	NA	NA	TGCGCCAGCAGTCGGGGACACCACCAGAACACCGGGGAGCTGTTTTTT	CASSRGHHQNTGELFF
TRBV18	TRBJ1-2	NA	NA	TGTGCCAGCTCACCAAGACAGACCTATGGCTACACCTTC	CASSPRQTYGYTF